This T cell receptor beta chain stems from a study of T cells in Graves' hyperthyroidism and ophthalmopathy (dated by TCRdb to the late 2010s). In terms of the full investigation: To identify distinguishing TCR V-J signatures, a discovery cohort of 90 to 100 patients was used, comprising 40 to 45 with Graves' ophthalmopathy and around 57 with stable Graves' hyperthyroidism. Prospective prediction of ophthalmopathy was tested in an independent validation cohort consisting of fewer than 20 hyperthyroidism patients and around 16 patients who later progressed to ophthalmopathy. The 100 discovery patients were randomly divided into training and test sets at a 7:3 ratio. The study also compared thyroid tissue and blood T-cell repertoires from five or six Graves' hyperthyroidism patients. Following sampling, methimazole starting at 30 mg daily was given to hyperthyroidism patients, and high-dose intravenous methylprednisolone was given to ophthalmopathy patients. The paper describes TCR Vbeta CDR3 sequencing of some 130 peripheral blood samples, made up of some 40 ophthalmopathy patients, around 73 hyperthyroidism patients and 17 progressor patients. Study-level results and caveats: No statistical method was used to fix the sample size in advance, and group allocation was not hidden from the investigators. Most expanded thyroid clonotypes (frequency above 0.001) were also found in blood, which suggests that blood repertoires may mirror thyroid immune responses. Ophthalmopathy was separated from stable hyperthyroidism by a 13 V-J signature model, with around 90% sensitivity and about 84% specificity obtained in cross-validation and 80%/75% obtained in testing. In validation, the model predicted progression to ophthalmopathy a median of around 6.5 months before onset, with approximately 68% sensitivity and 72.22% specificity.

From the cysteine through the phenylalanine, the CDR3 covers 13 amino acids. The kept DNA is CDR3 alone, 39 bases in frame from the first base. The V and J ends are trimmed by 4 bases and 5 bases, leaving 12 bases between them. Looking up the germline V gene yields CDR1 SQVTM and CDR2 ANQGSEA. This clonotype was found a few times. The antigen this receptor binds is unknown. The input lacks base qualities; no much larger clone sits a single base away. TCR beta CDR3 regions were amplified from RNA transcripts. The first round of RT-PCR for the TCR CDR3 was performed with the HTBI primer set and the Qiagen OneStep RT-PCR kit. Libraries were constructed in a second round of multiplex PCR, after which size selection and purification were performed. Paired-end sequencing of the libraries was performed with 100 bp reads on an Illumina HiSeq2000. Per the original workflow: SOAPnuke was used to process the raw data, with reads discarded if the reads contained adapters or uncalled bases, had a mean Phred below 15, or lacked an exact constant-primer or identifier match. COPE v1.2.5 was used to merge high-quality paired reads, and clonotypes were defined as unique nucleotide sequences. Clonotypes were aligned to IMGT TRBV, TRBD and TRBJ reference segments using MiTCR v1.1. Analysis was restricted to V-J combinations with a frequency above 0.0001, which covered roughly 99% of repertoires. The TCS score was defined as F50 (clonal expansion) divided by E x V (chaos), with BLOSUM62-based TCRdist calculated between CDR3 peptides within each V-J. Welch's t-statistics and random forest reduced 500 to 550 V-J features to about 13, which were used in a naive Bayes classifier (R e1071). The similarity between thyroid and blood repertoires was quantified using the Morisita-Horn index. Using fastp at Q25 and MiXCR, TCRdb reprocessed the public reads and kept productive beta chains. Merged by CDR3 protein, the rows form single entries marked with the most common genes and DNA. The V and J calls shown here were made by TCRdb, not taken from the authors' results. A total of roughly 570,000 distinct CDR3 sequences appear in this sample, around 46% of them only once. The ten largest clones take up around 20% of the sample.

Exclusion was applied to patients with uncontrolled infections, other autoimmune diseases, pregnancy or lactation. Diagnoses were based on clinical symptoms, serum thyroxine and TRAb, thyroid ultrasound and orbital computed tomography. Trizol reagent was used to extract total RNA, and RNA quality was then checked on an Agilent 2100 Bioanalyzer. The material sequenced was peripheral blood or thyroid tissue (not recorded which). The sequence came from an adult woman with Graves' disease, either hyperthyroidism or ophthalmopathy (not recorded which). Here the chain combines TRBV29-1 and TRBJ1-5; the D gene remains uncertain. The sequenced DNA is TGCAGCGTTGCTTCGGGGTGGGATCAGCCCCAGCATTTT. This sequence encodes CSVASGWDQPQHF.